This T cell receptor beta chain came from a study of identical twins. General study findings and limits: Excess sharing by twins proved weaker in beta out-of-frame sequences. Cord blood beta clonotypes that were abundant carried fewer insertions, and memory repertoires showed no such trend.

This CDR3 has 14 residues. V gave up 4 bases and J gave up 11 bases; unmatched junction bases: 9. Germline V CDR1 and CDR2: SGHTA, FQGTGA. This clonotype was picked up a small number of times. The antigen remains unidentified. Each CDR3 protein is one row after TCRdb ran MiXCR on the 5' RACE reads. The sample carries roughly 700,000 distinct CDR3 sequences, approximately 9% recorded once. These data also formed part of another study, on yellow fever vaccine responses in identical twins.

This sequence was found in a woman aged 18-29 years in good health. The sample taken for sequencing was PBMCs. The genes are TRBV7-3 and TRBJ1-1, with 11 positions matching TRBD1. DNA for the CDR3: TGTGCCAGCAGCTCCCCTGGACAGGGGGCGGTTGCTTTCTTT. It translates to CASSSPGQGAVAFF. The full variable domain, in which reference TRBV7-3 and TRBJ1-1 provide the parts outside the CDR3, is GAGVSQTPSNKVTEKGKYVELRCDPISGHTALYWYRQSLGQGPEFLIYFQGTGAADDSGLPNDRFFAVRPEGSVSTLKIQRTERGDSAVYLCASSSPGQGAVAFFGQGTRLTVV.